These T cell receptor beta chains were read from a single sample in a study. TCRdb re-called the RT-PCR reads through MiXCR, storing one row per CDR3 protein. The sample has about 700,000 distinct CDR3 sequences; 14% are singletons. The sequenced sample consisted of memory CD4+ T cells from blood. The receptors were sampled from a female donor in good health, serving as a healthy control. CDR3s include the opening cysteine and the closing phenylalanine or tryptophan. D genes are given only for firm matches. Clone size is stated in some rows and not others, as once, few, many or a class when expanded.

d_gene,abundance,j_gene,v_gene,CDR3nt,CDR3aa
NA,NA,TRBJ2-5,TRBV5-1,TGCGCCAGCAGCTTGGCCCCAGGGTGGCAAGAGACCCAGTACTTC,CASSLAPGWQETQYF
NA,few,TRBJ1-5,TRBV30,TGTGCCTGGGCGGCTATTGGGCAGCCCCAGCATTTT,CAWAAIGQPQHF
NA,NA,TRBJ2-3,TRBV12-3/TRBV12-4,TGTGCCAGCAGTTTTCAGGGGTCAGGCACAGATACGCAGTATTTT,CASSFQGSGTDTQYF
TRBD2,NA,TRBJ2-7,TRBV5-1,TGCGCCAGCAGCTTGGGCGGGAGCGCCCTGTACGAGCAGTACTTC,CASSLGGSALYEQYF
TRBD2,few,TRBJ2-1,TRBV28,TGTGCCAGCAGTTTAGGAGGGCGGGAGATCTACAATGAGCAGTTCTTC,CASSLGGREIYNEQFF
TRBD1,many,TRBJ2-1,TRBV7-2,TGTGCCAGCAGCGCTACCACCGGGACAGGGGGCGGTGAGCAGTTCTTC,CASSATTGTGGGEQFF
TRBD2,NA,TRBJ2-3,TRBV7-2,TGTGCCAGCAGCTTTGGCGCAGCGGGAGGGGTAGATACGCAGTATTTT,CASSFGAAGGVDTQYF
NA,NA,TRBJ2-7,TRBV24-1,TGTGCCACCCAATTCGCAGGGTTCCACGAGCAGTACTTC,CATQFAGFHEQYF
NA,NA,TRBJ2-7,TRBV12-3/TRBV12-4,TGTGCCAGCAAGAAGGGTATCGAGCAGTACTTC,CASKKGIEQYF
NA,NA,TRBJ2-1,TRBV5-1,TGCGCCAGCAGCCCTACGGTGTGGGGGAATGAGCAGTTCTTC,CASSPTVWGNEQFF
TRBD2,many,TRBJ2-7,TRBV20-1,TGCAGTGCTAGTTCGGGACTAGCCGTCCACGAGCAGTACTTC,CSASSGLAVHEQYF
NA,NA,TRBJ2-1,TRBV5-1,TGCGCCAGCAGCTTCTGGGGGCCAGGCAATGAGCAGTTCTTC,CASSFWGPGNEQFF